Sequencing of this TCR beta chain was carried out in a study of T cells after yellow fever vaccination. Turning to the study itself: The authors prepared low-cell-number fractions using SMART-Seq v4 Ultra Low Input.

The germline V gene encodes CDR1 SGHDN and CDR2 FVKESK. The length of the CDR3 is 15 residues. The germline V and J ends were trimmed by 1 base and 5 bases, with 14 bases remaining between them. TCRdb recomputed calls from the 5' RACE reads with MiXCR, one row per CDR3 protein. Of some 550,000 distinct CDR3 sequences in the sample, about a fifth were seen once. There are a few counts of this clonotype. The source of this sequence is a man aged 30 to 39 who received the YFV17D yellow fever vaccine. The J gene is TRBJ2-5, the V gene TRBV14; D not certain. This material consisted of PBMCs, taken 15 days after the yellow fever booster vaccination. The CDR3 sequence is CASSQVGPAMETQYF. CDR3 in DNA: TGTGCCAGCAGCCAAGTTGGCCCGGCGATGGAGACCCAGTACTTC.